A selection of T cell receptor beta chains follows, all from one sample in a study. One entry per CDR3 protein, called by TCRdb with MiXCR from the 5' RACE reads. Altogether about 43,000 distinct CDR3 sequences are present, 22% being singletons, with the ten largest covering approximately 4.7%. The sample consisted of Tregs sorted from a lymph node. These receptors all come from a female donor with breast cancer. Both conserved end residues are part of each CDR3. Fields, in order: CDR3 DNA, CDR3 protein, J gene, clone size, D gene, V gene. D genes are given only for firm matches. Where a row states a size, it is once, few, many or the class of an expanded clone; other rows omit it.

TGTGCCAGCTCACCAACGAACCAGGGCCCGATAACCTACGAGCAGTACTTC	CASSPTNQGPITYEQYF	TRBJ2-7	few	-	TRBV18
TGTGCCAGCAGCTTCAGGACTGCCTACAATGAGCAGTTCTTC	CASSFRTAYNEQFF	TRBJ2-1	many	-	TRBV7-9
TGTGCCAGCAAGGGGACGAGCTCCTACAATGAGCAGTTCTTC	CASKGTSSYNEQFF	TRBJ2-1	many	-	TRBV28
TGCGCCAGCAGCTCATTGCTTACTAGCGGGAGCATCGATACCTACAATGAGCAGTTCTTC	CASSSLLTSGSIDTYNEQFF	TRBJ2-1	-	TRBD2	TRBV5-1
TGTGCCAGCCTGGGGAACACTGAAGCTTTCTTT	CASLGNTEAFF	TRBJ1-1	medium-sized	-	TRBV4-2
TGTGCCAGCAGCGCCCTTTTCGGGAGTCAGGATACGCAGTATTTT	CASSALFGSQDTQYF	TRBJ2-3	many	-	TRBV11-2
TGCGCCAGCAGCCAAGTAGGGGCGGGACAGGGGGCGCGGGGCTACACCTTC	CASSQVGAGQGARGYTF	TRBJ1-2	many	TRBD1	TRBV4-1
TGTGCCAGCTCACCAACAGGGAGCTCTGGAAACACCATATATTTT	CASSPTGSSGNTIYF	TRBJ1-3	many	-	TRBV18
TGTGCCGGCAGCTCCCGGCCAGCCCCTTACGAGCAGTACTTC	CAGSSRPAPYEQYF	TRBJ2-7	-	-	TRBV11-2
TGTGCCAGCAGTCACGGGGACAGCTACGAGCAGTACTTC	CASSHGDSYEQYF	TRBJ2-7	-	TRBD1	TRBV6-6
TGCGCCAGCAGCCCAAGGACAGGGCTCTACGAGCAGTACTTC	CASSPRTGLYEQYF	TRBJ2-7	many	TRBD1	TRBV5-1
TGCGCCAGCAGCCAAGATCTTTATCGGGAGGTCTCCTACGAGCAGTACTTC	CASSQDLYREVSYEQYF	TRBJ2-7	many	TRBD2	TRBV4-1